This is a list of T cell receptor beta chains from one sample in a study of cytomegalovirus exposure and HLA in healthy donors. Some clones are missing from TCRdb's copy, which holds only in-frame ones; the method was immunoSEQ multiplex PCR. This table holds about 140,000 clones, 66% found once. The sequencing input was PBMCs. These receptor sequences come from a human donor in good health. Each CDR3 is given without its conserved first and last residue.

v_gene: TRBV28
CDR3aa: ASRGRALKSSYNEQF

v_gene: TRBV5-1
CDR3aa: ASSLGAGRDYEQY

v_gene: TRBV29-1
CDR3aa: SVEKGIRTDTQY

v_gene: TRBV19
CDR3aa: ASSLTPGLRSNQPQH

v_gene: TRBV6-1
CDR3aa: ASSEGRAYGGELF

v_gene: TRBV14
CDR3aa: ASSQVQGSVTEAF

v_gene: TRBV7-2
CDR3aa: ASSLAPQGNQPQH

v_gene: TRBV6-5
CDR3aa: ASSLGTGDGYT

v_gene: TRBV28
CDR3aa: ASSPGTVPVNTEAF

v_gene: TRBV2
CDR3aa: ASSGGLALPETQY

v_gene: TRBV15
CDR3aa: ATSRDPNYEQY

v_gene: TRBV10-3
CDR3aa: AIRGGLLGNQPQH

v_gene: TRBV6-1
CDR3aa: ASSAIYEQF

v_gene: TRBV7-6
CDR3aa: ASSLGPRQNQPQH

v_gene: TRBV18
CDR3aa: ASSPSWRESTYNEQF

v_gene: TRBV6-1
CDR3aa: ASSPLQPREQY

v_gene: TRBV15
CDR3aa: ATSRGPPGQGMESYEQY

v_gene: TRBV19
CDR3aa: ASSSGWAYEAF

v_gene: TRBV27
CDR3aa: ASSRGTTNEKLF

v_gene: TRBV11-3
CDR3aa: ASSYLNEKLF

v_gene: TRBV19
CDR3aa: ASSATGTSGGTDTQY

v_gene: TRBV7-3
CDR3aa: ASSLNGLEETQY

v_gene: TRBV15
CDR3aa: ATSRVWGSGSSEQF

v_gene: TRBV4-1
CDR3aa: ASSQGARGGRATDTQY

v_gene: TRBV7-6
CDR3aa: ASSLEGNEQY

v_gene: TRBV4-3
CDR3aa: ASSQGTSGLNEQF

v_gene: TRBV7-9
CDR3aa: ASSFQGVYEQY

v_gene: TRBV5-1
CDR3aa: ASSLSGEGYNEQF

v_gene: TRBV19
CDR3aa: ASSTRTGKKADGYT

v_gene: TRBV29-1
CDR3aa: SVAGQGDEQF

v_gene: TRBV18
CDR3aa: ASSSEHTQY

v_gene: TRBV5-1
CDR3aa: ASGRTDGNTEAF

v_gene: TRBV6-5
CDR3aa: ASRDRFKRDYGYT

v_gene: TRBV7-9
CDR3aa: ASSLAHSYEQY

v_gene: TRBV2
CDR3aa: ASSPRTTYNEQF

v_gene: TRBV28
CDR3aa: ASRPGTSVPDTQY